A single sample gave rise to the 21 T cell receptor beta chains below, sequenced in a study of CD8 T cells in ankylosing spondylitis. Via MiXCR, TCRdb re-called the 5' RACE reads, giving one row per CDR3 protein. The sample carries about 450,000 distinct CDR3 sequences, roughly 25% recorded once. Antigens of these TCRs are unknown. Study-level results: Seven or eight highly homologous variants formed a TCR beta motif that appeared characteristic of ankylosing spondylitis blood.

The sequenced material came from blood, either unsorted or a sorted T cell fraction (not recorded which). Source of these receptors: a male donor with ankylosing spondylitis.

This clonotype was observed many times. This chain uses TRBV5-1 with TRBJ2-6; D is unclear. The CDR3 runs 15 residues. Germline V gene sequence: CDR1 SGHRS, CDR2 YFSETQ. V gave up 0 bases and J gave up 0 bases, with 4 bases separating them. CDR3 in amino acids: CASSLEGSGANVLTF. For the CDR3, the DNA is TGCGCCAGCAGCTTGGAAGGCTCTGGGGCCAACGTCCTGACTTTC.

This CDR3 reads CASSPTNTDTIYF. The CDR3 region has the DNA TGTGCCAGCAGCCCGACTAACACGGACACCATATATTTT. This chain joins TRBV3-1 and TRBJ1-3; D is unresolved. The CDR3 contains 13 residues. Trimming pared 4 bases from V and 8 bases from J, leaving 12 bases between. Germline V gene data show CDR1 as LGHDT and CDR2 as YNNKEL (reference sequence).

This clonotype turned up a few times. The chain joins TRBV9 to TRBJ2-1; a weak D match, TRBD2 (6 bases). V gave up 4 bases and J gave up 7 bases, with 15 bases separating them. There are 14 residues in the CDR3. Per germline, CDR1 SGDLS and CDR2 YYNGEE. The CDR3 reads CASSKGMGGNEQFF. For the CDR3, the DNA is TGTGCCAGCAGCAAGGGAATGGGGGGAAATGAGCAGTTCTTC.

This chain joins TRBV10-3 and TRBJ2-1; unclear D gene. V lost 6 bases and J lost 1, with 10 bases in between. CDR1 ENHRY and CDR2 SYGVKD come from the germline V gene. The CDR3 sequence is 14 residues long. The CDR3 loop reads CAISAAPSYNEQFF. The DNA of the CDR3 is TGTGCCATCAGCGCAGCTCCGTCCTACAATGAGCAGTTCTTC.

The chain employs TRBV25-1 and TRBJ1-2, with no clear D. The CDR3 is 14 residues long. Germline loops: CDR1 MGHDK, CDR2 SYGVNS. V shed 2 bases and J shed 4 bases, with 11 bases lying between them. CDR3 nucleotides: TGTGCCAGCAGTGAAGGCTCTCAAGCCTATGGCTACACCTTC. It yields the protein CASSEGSQAYGYTF.

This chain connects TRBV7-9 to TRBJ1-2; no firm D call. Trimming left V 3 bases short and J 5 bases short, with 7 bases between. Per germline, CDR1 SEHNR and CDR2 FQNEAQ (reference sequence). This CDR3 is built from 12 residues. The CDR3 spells CASSLPWYGYTF. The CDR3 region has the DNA TGTGCCAGCAGCTTGCCCTGGTATGGCTACACCTTC.

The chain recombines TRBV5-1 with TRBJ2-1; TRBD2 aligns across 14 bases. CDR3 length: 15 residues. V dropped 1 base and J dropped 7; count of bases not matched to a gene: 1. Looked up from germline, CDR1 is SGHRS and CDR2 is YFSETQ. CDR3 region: CASSLWTSGRNEQFF. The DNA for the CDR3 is TGCGCCAGCAGCTTGTGGACTAGCGGGAGGAATGAGCAGTTCTTC.

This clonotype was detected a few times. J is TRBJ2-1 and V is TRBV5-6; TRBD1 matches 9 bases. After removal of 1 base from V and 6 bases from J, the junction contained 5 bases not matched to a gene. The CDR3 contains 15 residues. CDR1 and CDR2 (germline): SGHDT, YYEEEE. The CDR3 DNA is TGTGCCAGCAGCTTGTCAGGACAGGGGATCAATGAGCAGTTCTTC. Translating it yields CASSLSGQGINEQFF. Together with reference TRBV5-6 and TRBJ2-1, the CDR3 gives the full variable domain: DAGVTQSPTHLIKTRGQQVTLRCSPKSGHDTVSWYQQALGQGPQFIFQYYEEEERQRGNFPDRFSGHQFPNYSSELNVNALLLGDSALYLCASSLSGQGINEQFFGPGTRLTVL.

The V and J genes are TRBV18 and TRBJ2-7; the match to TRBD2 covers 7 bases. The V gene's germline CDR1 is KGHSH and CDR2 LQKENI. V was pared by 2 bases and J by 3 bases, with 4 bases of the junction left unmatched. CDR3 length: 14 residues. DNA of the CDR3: TGTGCCAGCTCACCAGGGCTAGCGGACTACGAGCAGTACTTC. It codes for CASSPGLADYEQYF. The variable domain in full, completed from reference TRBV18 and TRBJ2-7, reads NAGVMQNPRHLVRRRGQEARLRCSPMKGHSHVYWYRQLPEEGLKFMVYLQKENIIDESGMPKERFSAEFPKEGPSILRIQQVVRGDSAAYFCASSPGLADYEQYFGPGTRLTVT.

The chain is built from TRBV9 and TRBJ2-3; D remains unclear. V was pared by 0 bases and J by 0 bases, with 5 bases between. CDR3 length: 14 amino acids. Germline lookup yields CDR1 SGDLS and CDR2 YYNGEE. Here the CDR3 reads CASSVAVSTDTQYF. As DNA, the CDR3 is TGTGCCAGCAGCGTAGCAGTTAGCACAGATACGCAGTATTTT.

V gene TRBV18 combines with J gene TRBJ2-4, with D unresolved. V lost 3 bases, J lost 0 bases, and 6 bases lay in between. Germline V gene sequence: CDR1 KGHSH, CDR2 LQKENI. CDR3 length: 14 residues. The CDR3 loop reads CASSPPAAKNIQYF. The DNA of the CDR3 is TGTGCCAGCTCACCCCCAGCAGCCAAAAACATTCAGTACTTC.

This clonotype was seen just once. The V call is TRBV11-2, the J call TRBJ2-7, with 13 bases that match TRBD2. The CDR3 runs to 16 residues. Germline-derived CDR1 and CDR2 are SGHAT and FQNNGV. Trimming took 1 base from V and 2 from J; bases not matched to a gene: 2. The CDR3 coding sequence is TGTGCCAGCAGCTTAGGGACTAGCGGGAGCCCCTACGAGCAGTACTTC. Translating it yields CASSLGTSGSPYEQYF.

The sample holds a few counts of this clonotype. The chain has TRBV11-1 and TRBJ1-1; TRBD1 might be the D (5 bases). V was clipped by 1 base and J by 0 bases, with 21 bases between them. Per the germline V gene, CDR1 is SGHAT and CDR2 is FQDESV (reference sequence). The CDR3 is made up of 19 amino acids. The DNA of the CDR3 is TGTGCCAGCAGCTTAGTTTCGGCAGGGTTCGGGGTCATGAACACTGAAGCTTTCTTT. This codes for CASSLVSAGFGVMNTEAFF.

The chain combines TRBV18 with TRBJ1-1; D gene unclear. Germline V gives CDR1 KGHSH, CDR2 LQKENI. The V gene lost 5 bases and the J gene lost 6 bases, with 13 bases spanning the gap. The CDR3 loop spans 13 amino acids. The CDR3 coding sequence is TGTGCCAGCTCAGAAACAGAGAAGCCTGAAGCTTTCTTT. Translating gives CASSETEKPEAFF. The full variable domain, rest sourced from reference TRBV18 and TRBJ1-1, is NAGVMQNPRHLVRRRGQEARLRCSPMKGHSHVYWYRQLPEEGLKFMVYLQKENIIDESGMPKERFSAEFPKEGPSILRIQQVVRGDSAAYFCASSETEKPEAFFGQGTRLTVV.

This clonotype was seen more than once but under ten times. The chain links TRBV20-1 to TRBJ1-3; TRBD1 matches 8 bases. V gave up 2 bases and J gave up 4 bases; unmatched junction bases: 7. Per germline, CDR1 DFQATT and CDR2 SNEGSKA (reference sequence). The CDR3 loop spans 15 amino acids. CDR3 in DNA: TGCAGTGCTAGACTAACCCGGGACAGGGGAAACACCATATATTTT. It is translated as CSARLTRDRGNTIYF.

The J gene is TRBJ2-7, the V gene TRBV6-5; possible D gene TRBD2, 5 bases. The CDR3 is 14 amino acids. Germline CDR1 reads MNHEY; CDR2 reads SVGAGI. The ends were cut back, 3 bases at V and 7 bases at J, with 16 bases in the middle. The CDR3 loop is CASSYRGSGGEQYV. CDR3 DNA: TGTGCCAGCAGTTATCGTGGGAGCGGTGGGGAGCAGTACGTC.

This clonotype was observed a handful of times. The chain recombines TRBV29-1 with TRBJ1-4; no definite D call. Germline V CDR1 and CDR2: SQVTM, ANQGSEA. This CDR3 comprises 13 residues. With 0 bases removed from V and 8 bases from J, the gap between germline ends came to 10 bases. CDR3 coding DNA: TGCAGCGTTGAAGATCGCCCTGGGGAAAAACTGTTTTTT. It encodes CSVEDRPGEKLFF. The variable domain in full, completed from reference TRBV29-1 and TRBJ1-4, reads SAVISQKPSRDICQRGTSLTIQCQVDSQVTMMFWYRQQPGQSLTLIATANQGSEATYESGFVIDKFPISRPNLTFSTLTVSNMSPEDSSIYLCSVEDRPGEKLFFGSGTQLSVL.

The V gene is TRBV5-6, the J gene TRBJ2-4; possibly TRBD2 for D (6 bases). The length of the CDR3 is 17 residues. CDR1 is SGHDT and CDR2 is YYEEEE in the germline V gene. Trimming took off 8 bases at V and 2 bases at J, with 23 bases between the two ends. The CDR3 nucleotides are TGTGCCAGGGGCTTGCCGATATCTGGGGGGACCAAAAACATTCAGTACTTC. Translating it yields CARGLPISGGTKNIQYF.

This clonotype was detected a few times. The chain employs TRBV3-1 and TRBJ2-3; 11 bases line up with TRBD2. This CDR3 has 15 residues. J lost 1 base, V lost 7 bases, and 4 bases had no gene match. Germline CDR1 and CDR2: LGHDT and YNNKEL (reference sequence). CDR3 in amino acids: CASNIAGGRTDTQYF. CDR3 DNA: TGTGCCAGCAACATAGCGGGAGGGCGCACAGATACGCAGTATTTT.

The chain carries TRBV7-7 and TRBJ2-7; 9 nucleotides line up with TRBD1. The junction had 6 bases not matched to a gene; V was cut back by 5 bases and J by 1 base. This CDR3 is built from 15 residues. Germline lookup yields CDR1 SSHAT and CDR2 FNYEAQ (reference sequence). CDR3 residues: CASSAGTGNSYEQYF. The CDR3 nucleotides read TGTGCCAGCAGCGCAGGGACAGGGAATTCCTACGAGCAGTACTTC.

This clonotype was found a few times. CDR3 residues: CSARALGGTQYF. For the CDR3, the DNA is TGCAGTGCCCGGGCATTAGGGGGGACCCAGTACTTC. The V and J genes are TRBV20-1 and TRBJ2-5; perhaps TRBD1 as D (6 bases). The germline CDR1 and CDR2 sequences are DFQATT and SNEGSKA (reference sequence). V was trimmed by 6 bases and J by 7 bases, leaving 15 bases between them. There are 12 residues in the CDR3.